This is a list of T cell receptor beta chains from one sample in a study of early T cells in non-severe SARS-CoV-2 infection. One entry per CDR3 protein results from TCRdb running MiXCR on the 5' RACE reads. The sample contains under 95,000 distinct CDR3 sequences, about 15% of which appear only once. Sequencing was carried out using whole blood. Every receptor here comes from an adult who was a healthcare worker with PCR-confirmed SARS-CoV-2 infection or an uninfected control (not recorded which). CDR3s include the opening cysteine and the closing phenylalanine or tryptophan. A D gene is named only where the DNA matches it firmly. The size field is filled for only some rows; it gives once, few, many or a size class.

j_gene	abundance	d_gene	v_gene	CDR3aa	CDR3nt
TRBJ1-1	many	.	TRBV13	CASSSGPNTEAFF	TGTGCCAGCAGCTCCGGACCGAACACTGAAGCTTTCTTT
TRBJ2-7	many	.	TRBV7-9	CASSLDRGSSYEQYF	TGTGCCAGCAGCTTAGACCGGGGTAGCTCCTACGAGCAGTACTTC
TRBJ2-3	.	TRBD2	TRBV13	CASSRREGFADTQYF	TGTGCCAGCAGCCGGCGGGAGGGCTTCGCAGATACGCAGTATTTT
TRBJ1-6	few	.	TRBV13	CASSRSSGTPFNSPLHF	TGTGCCAGCAGCCGGTCGTCCGGGACACCGTTTAATTCACCCCTCCACTTT
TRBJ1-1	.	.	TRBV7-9	CASSLDPDLTEAFF	TGTGCCAGCAGCTTAGACCCCGATTTGACTGAAGCTTTCTTT
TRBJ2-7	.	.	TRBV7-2	CASSLVALGGTYEQYF	TGTGCCAGCAGCTTAGTGGCCCTCGGAGGGACCTACGAGCAGTACTTC
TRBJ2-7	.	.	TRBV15	CATSLYTGSSYEQYF	TGTGCCACCAGCTTATATACGGGGAGCTCCTACGAGCAGTACTTC
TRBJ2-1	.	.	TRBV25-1	CASSEFLAWASPSSYNEQFF	TGTGCCAGCAGTGAATTCCTTGCTTGGGCCTCCCCGAGCTCCTACAATGAGCAGTTCTTC
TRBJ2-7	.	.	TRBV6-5	CASSYRQGYEQYF	TGTGCCAGCAGTTATAGGCAGGGCTACGAGCAGTACTTC
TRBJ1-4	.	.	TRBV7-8	CASSPPRPGRHNEKLFF	TGTGCCAGCAGCCCGCCACGGCCGGGCAGGCATAACGAAAAACTGTTTTTT
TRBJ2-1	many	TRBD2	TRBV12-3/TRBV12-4	CASSLARRGLAKRENNEQFF	TGTGCCAGCAGTTTAGCGCGGAGGGGACTAGCGAAAAGAGAAAACAATGAGCAGTTCTTC
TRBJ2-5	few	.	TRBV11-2	CASSPLALSTETQYF	TGTGCCAGCAGCCCTCTAGCTCTATCTACGGAGACCCAGTACTTC
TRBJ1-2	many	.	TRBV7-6	CASSPTGNYGYTF	TGTGCCAGCAGTCCTACAGGGAACTATGGCTACACCTTC
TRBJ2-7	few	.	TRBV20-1	CSAETVRGRGEQYF	TGCAGTGCTGAAACGGTACGGGGGCGTGGAGAGCAGTACTTC
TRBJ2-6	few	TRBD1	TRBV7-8	CASSYIQGAPVLTF	TGTGCCAGCAGTTACATACAGGGGGCCCCCGTCCTGACTTTC
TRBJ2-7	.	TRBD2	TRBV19	CASSITLAGGCEQYF	TGTGCCAGTAGTATTACCCTAGCGGGAGGTTGCGAGCAGTACTTC
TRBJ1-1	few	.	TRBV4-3	CASSGSRSNTEAFF	TGCGCCAGCAGCGGGTCGCGATCGAACACTGAAGCTTTCTTT
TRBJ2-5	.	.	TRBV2	CASWRGGRPQETQYF	TGTGCCAGCTGGAGAGGTGGCAGACCGCAAGAGACCCAGTACTTC
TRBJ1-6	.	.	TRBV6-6	CASSYTSTNSYNSPLHF	TGTGCCAGCAGTTACACATCGACCAACTCCTATAATTCACCCCTCCACTTT
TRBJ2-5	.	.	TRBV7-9	CASSLDWIQETQYF	TGTGCCAGCAGCTTAGATTGGATCCAAGAGACCCAGTACTTC
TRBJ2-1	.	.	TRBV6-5	CASSSFGEGEQFF	TGTGCCAGCAGCTCCTTTGGGGAAGGAGAGCAGTTCTTC
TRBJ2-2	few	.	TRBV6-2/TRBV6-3	CATKDQPTGELFF	TGTGCCACCAAGGACCAGCCCACCGGGGAGCTGTTTTTT
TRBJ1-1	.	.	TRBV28	CASSFPEAEAFF	TGTGCCAGCAGTTTTCCAGAGGCTGAAGCTTTCTTT
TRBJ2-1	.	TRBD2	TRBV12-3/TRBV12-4	CASSLNLAAQESSYNEQFF	TGTGCCAGCAGTTTAAATCTAGCGGCCCAAGAAAGCTCCTACAATGAGCAGTTCTTC
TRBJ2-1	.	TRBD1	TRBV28	CASSATGTGIVDQFF	TGTGCCAGCAGTGCCACCGGGACAGGCATCGTTGATCAGTTCTTC
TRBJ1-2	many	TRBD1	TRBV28	CASSLLGQGGYGYTF	TGTGCCAGCAGTTTATTGGGACAGGGCGGCTATGGCTACACCTTC
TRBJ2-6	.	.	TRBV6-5	CASSYRQGFTGANVLTF	TGTGCCAGCAGTTACCGCCAAGGTTTCACTGGGGCCAACGTCCTGACTTTC
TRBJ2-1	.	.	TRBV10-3	CAIMGGQLGNEQFF	TGTGCCATCATGGGGGGACAGCTGGGCAATGAGCAGTTCTTC
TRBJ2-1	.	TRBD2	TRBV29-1	CSVDWEGEQFF	TGCAGCGTTGACTGGGAGGGTGAGCAGTTCTTC
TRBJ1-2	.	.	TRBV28	CASSRRAPYGYTF	TGTGCCAGCAGCCGAAGGGCGCCCTATGGCTACACCTTC
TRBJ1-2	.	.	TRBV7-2	CASSKAEAGVGYTF	TGTGCCAGCAGTAAAGCAGAGGCTGGAGTAGGCTACACCTTC
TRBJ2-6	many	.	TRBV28	CASSHTWDQLSSGANVLTF	TGTGCCAGCAGCCACACCTGGGACCAGTTAAGCTCTGGGGCCAACGTCCTGACTTTC
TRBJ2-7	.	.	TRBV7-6	CASSLEPGTQTYEQYF	TGTGCCAGCAGCTTAGAACCAGGGACACAGACCTACGAGCAGTACTTC
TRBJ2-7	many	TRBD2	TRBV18	CASSVSAFGGGLYEQYF	TGTGCCAGCTCAGTGTCAGCCTTCGGGGGGGGCCTCTACGAGCAGTACTTC
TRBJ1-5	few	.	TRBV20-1	CSARGGNQPQHF	TGCAGTGCTAGGGGGGGCAATCAGCCCCAGCATTTT
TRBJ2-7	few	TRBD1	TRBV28	CASSKQGARDEQYF	TGTGCCAGCAGTAAACAGGGGGCGCGGGACGAGCAGTACTTC
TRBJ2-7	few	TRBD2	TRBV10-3	CAMSGTSGGEQYF	TGTGCCATGAGCGGGACTAGCGGGGGAGAGCAGTACTTC
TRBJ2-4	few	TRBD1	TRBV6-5	CASSSGQGDIQYF	TGTGCCAGCAGTTCGGGACAGGGGGACATTCAGTACTTC
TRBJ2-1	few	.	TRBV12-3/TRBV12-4	CASSSMGYSTGTPNEQFF	TGTGCCAGCAGTTCCATGGGGTATTCAACGGGGACTCCTAATGAGCAGTTCTTC
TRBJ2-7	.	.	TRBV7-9	CASSFNDGPYEQYF	TGTGCCAGCAGCTTTAACGACGGACCCTACGAGCAGTACTTC
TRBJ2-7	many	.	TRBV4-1	CASSQDFPGTSYEQYF	TGCGCCAGCAGCCAAGATTTTCCCGGGACCTCCTACGAGCAGTACTTC
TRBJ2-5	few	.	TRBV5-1	CASSLASMAVETQYF	TGCGCCAGCAGCTTGGCGTCTATGGCGGTAGAGACCCAGTACTTC
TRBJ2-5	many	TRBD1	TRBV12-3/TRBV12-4	CASNLDRQETQYF	TGTGCCAGCAACCTGGACAGGCAAGAGACCCAGTACTTC
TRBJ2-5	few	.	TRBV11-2	CASSPGTTLQETQYF	TGTGCCAGCAGCCCCGGGACGACATTACAAGAGACCCAGTACTTC
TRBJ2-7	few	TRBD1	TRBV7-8	CASSLASGTGYYEQYF	TGTGCCAGCAGCTTAGCCTCCGGGACAGGGTACTACGAGCAGTACTTC
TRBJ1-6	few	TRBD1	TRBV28	CASSSTPGTGDSPLHF	TGTGCCAGCAGCTCTACTCCCGGGACAGGGGATTCACCCCTCCACTTT
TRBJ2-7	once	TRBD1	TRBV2	CASVTGGKEQYF	TGTGCCAGCGTTACAGGGGGCAAAGAGCAGTACTTC
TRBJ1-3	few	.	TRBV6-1	CASSERTGNSGNTIYF	TGTGCCAGCAGTGAAAGAACAGGGAACTCTGGAAACACCATATATTTT
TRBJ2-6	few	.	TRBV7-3	CASRPRVSGANVLTF	TGTGCCAGCAGGCCGCGAGTCTCTGGGGCCAACGTCCTGACTTTC
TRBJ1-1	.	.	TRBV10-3	CAIWFGTEAFF	TGTGCCATCTGGTTTGGCACTGAAGCTTTCTTT